The rows below give T cell receptor beta chains drawn from one sample of a study of blood T cell repertoires in COVID-19. Repertoires were generated with immunoSEQ multiplex PCR, while TCRdb's copy carries only in-frame clones and drops some. The table lists 150,000 to 200,000 clones, about 86% of them singletons, with 2.6% in the top ten. Sequencing was performed on peripheral blood. The receptors derive from a human donor with acute or convalescent COVID-19. The donor label of this sample is uncertain. Each CDR3 is given with its conserved first and last residue. A D gene is named only where the DNA matches it firmly. Clone size is stated in some rows and not others, as once, few, many or a class when expanded.

j_call v_call d_call clone_size cdr3_aa cdr3_nt
TRBJ1-6 TRBV12-5 NA NA CASGLEAGIFHF TGTGCTAGTGGTTTGGAGGCAGGAATCTTTCACTTT
TRBJ2-7 TRBV7-9 NA NA CASSLFFLGQGGEQYF TGTGCCAGCAGCTTATTTTTCCTGGGTCAGGGCGGCGAGCAGTACTTC
TRBJ1-1 TRBV5-1 NA NA CASSSQVENTEAFF TGCGCCAGCAGCTCGCAGGTGGAGAACACTGAAGCTTTCTTT
TRBJ2-5 TRBV11-2 NA NA CASSLGGDQETQYF TGTGCCAGCAGCTTAGGCGGGGACCAAGAGACCCAGTACTTC
TRBJ1-6 TRBV5-4 NA NA CASSLTGGNSPLHF TGTGCCAGCAGCTTAACGGGGGGTAATTCACCCCTCCACTTT
TRBJ2-5 TRBV2 TRBD2 NA CASSVTRLAQETQYF TGTGCCAGCAGTGTTACTCGACTAGCACAAGAGACCCAGTACTTC
TRBJ1-4 TRBV15 NA NA CATSRDRVNEKLFF TGTGCCACCAGCAGAGACAGGGTTAATGAAAAACTGTTTTTT
TRBJ1-4 TRBV21-1 NA NA CASSKSRTGGRGATNEKLFF TGTGCCAGCAGCAAATCAAGGACAGGGGGGCGCGGGGCAACTAATGAAAAACTGTTTTTT
TRBJ1-1 TRBV2 TRBD1 NA CASNPGTGIYTEAFF TGTGCCAGCAACCCCGGGACAGGGATTTACACTGAAGCTTTCTTT
TRBJ1-6 TRBV4-2 NA NA CASSQATDRRNSPLHF TGTGCCAGCAGCCAAGCGACTGACAGGCGAAATTCACCCCTCCACTTT
TRBJ2-1 TRBV15 NA NA CATSREDPTSLGNEQFF TGTGCCACCAGCAGAGAGGACCCCACTAGTTTAGGTAATGAGCAGTTCTTC
TRBJ1-4 TRBV19 NA NA CASSIGVNEKLFF TGTGCCAGTAGTATAGGCGTTAATGAAAAACTGTTTTTT
TRBJ1-1 TRBV12-5 TRBD1 NA CASGLVYLPSTGVRTEAFF TGTGCTAGTGGTTTGGTCTATCTGCCCTCGACAGGGGTAAGAACTGAAGCTTTCTTT
TRBJ2-1 TRBV6-5 NA NA CASSYSKGSTHNEQFF TGTGCCAGCAGTTACTCGAAAGGTAGCACACACAATGAGCAGTTCTTC
TRBJ2-6 TRBV6-5 NA NA CASSYGAAGANVLTF TGTGCCAGCAGTTACGGGGCAGCTGGGGCCAACGTCCTGACTTTC
TRBJ2-5 TRBV2 NA once CASSKRAFQETQYF TGTGCCAGCAGTAAGAGGGCCTTCCAAGAGACCCAGTACTTC
TRBJ1-1 TRBV5-6 NA NA CASSPQERARTEAFF TGTGCCAGCAGCCCCCAAGAGCGGGCGCGAACTGAAGCTTTCTTT
TRBJ1-4 TRBV2 TRBD1 NA CASSQEDRGYEKLFF TGTGCCAGCAGCCAGGAGGACAGGGGGTACGAAAAACTGTTTTTT
TRBJ2-3 TRBV28 TRBD2 NA CASSGAGAGSDTQYF TGTGCCAGCAGTGGAGCGGGAGCTGGGTCAGATACGCAGTATTTT
TRBJ2-6 TRBV18 NA few CASSPPDLTGANVLTF TGTGCCAGCTCACCCCCTGACTTGACTGGGGCCAACGTCCTGACTTTC
TRBJ1-3 TRBV5-1 NA NA CASSSDGGTGNTIYF TGCGCCAGCAGCTCGGATGGGGGCACTGGAAACACCATATATTTT
TRBJ1-2 TRBV12-2 NA NA CASRPLRDRGSYGYTF TGTGCAAGTCGCCCCCTCCGGGACAGGGGGTCGTATGGCTACACCTTC
TRBJ2-4 TRBV11-2 NA NA CASSLASHENIQYF TGTGCCAGCAGCTTAGCCTCACACGAAAACATTCAGTACTTC
TRBJ2-3 TRBV27 TRBD2 NA CASSSAGAGEGTQYF TGTGCCAGCAGTAGTGCGGGAGCCGGTGAGGGTACGCAGTATTTT
TRBJ2-2 TRBV9 NA NA CASSPRPLAGNTGELFF TGTGCCAGCAGCCCGAGGCCCCTAGCAGGTAACACCGGGGAGCTGTTTTTT